These T cell receptor beta chains were read from a single sample in a study of T cells in tuberculosis. The method was immunoSEQ multiplex PCR; TCRdb's version includes in-frame clones alone and lacks a portion of them. The table includes tens of thousands of clones, under 95% detected once. Input material: PBMCs. The receptors here all came from a donor between 10 and 35 years old with latent tuberculosis or without tuberculosis infection. Some clones in this sample may be carry-over from other donors' samples. Both conserved end residues are part of each CDR3. D genes are given only for firm matches. Clone size is not always given. Where it is, it says once, few, many or a class for expanded clones.

CDR3nt: TGTGCCAGCAGCTTTTTGACAGGGCCCCCAACCGGGGAGCTGTTTTTT
CDR3aa: CASSFLTGPPTGELFF
d_gene: TRBD1
abundance: once
v_gene: TRBV13
j_gene: TRBJ2-2

CDR3nt: TGCGCCAGCAGTACTGAGGCCTCCTACGAGCAGTACTTC
CDR3aa: CASSTEASYEQYF
d_gene: -
abundance: few
v_gene: TRBV5-1
j_gene: TRBJ2-7

CDR3nt: TGTGCCAGCAGCCCCAAACCAGCGGGAGGGCCGGGTGAGCAGTTCTTC
CDR3aa: CASSPKPAGGPGEQFF
d_gene: TRBD2
abundance: -
v_gene: TRBV7-8
j_gene: TRBJ2-1

CDR3nt: TGTGCCAGCAGGGTAGGGGGCGTTGGTGAAAAACTGTTTTTT
CDR3aa: CASRVGGVGEKLFF
d_gene: TRBD1
abundance: -
v_gene: TRBV28
j_gene: TRBJ1-4

CDR3nt: TGTGCCAGCAGTTACAGACAGCACAATCAGCCCCAGCATTTT
CDR3aa: CASSYRQHNQPQHF
d_gene: -
abundance: once
v_gene: TRBV6-6
j_gene: TRBJ1-5

CDR3nt: TGTGCCAGCAGCTTAGGCCTAATAGGAGAGCGGGGAAGCTCCTACAATGAGCAGTTCTTC
CDR3aa: CASSLGLIGERGSSYNEQFF
d_gene: TRBD2
abundance: -
v_gene: TRBV13
j_gene: TRBJ2-1

CDR3nt: TGTGCCAGCAGCTTATCCGCTAACTATGGCTACACCTTC
CDR3aa: CASSLSANYGYTF
d_gene: -
abundance: -
v_gene: TRBV7-6
j_gene: TRBJ1-2

CDR3nt: TGTGCCAGCAGCGCAGCGTCGAACACCGGGGAGCTGTTTTTT
CDR3aa: CASSAASNTGELFF
d_gene: -
abundance: -
v_gene: TRBV9
j_gene: TRBJ2-2

CDR3nt: TGTGCCAGCAGCCTTCGGGGGGCGGGTTTTAACAATGAGCAGTTCTTC
CDR3aa: CASSLRGAGFNNEQFF
d_gene: -
abundance: -
v_gene: TRBV9
j_gene: TRBJ2-1

CDR3nt: TGTGCCAGCAGCTTAGTAGGGGGCTCGGGGGAGCAGTACTTC
CDR3aa: CASSLVGGSGEQYF
d_gene: TRBD1
abundance: -
v_gene: TRBV13
j_gene: TRBJ2-7